These T cell receptor beta chains were read from a single sample in a study of T cell changes during pregnancy in multiple sclerosis. Assay: immunoSEQ multiplex PCR; the TCRdb copy retains only in-frame clones and omits some. The sample includes around 99,000 clones, 85% to 95% of them seen just once. Specimen: peripheral blood, collected in the first trimester of pregnancy. These receptors were obtained from a female donor with multiple sclerosis, enrolled in a pregnancy study. The conserved cysteine and the conserved F or W are not part of the CDR3 here. The order of the fields is clone size, V gene, CDR3 protein. Clone size is not always given. Where it is, it says once, few, many or a class for expanded clones.

clone_size: NA
v_call: TRBV28
cdr3_aa: ASSLIQGAAGNTIY

clone_size: NA
v_call: TRBV15
cdr3_aa: ATSRDMYQETQY

clone_size: NA
v_call: TRBV7-8
cdr3_aa: ASSLAGGETQY

clone_size: NA
v_call: TRBV7-8
cdr3_aa: ASSLAQVAGGYEQY

clone_size: once
v_call: TRBV14
cdr3_aa: ASSRTGGSGELF

clone_size: few
v_call: TRBV7-9
cdr3_aa: ASSSGQGWTEAF

clone_size: NA
v_call: TRBV30
cdr3_aa: AWSPGFGEKLF

clone_size: NA
v_call: TRBV28
cdr3_aa: ATRGWWEQY

clone_size: once
v_call: TRBV19
cdr3_aa: ASSSQRDGHSNNEQF

clone_size: NA
v_call: TRBV7-8
cdr3_aa: ASTPEGGRARYEQY

clone_size: once
v_call: TRBV28
cdr3_aa: ASSFWGGQDYGYT

clone_size: NA
v_call: TRBV6-5
cdr3_aa: ASRRDRAPQETQY

clone_size: NA
v_call: TRBV5-1
cdr3_aa: ASSFGRDSYEQY

clone_size: NA
v_call: TRBV6-1
cdr3_aa: ASSGKSGTSYEQY

clone_size: NA
v_call: TRBV9
cdr3_aa: ASSVKGISSYNEQF

clone_size: NA
v_call: TRBV6-5
cdr3_aa: ASSRQGGQPQH

clone_size: NA
v_call: TRBV28
cdr3_aa: ASSLSGLVYNEQF

clone_size: NA
v_call: TRBV9
cdr3_aa: ASSVEGATHEQF

clone_size: NA
v_call: TRBV27
cdr3_aa: ASRAGTGAVMNTEAF